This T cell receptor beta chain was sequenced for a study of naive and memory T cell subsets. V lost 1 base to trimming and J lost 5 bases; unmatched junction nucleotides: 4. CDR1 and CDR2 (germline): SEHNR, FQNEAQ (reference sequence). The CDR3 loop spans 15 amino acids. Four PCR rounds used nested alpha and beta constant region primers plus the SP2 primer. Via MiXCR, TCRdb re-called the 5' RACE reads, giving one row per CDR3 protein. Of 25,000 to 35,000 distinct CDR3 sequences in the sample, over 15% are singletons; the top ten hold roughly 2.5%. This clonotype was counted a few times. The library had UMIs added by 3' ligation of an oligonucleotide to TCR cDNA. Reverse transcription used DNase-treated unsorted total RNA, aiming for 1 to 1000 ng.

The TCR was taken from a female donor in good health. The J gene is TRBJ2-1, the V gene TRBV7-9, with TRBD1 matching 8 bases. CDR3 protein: CASSLGGTGHNEQFF. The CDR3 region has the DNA TGTGCCAGCAGCTTAGGGGGGACAGGTCACAATGAGCAGTTCTTC.